Sequencing of this T cell receptor (beta chain) was carried out in a study of cytomegalovirus exposure and HLA in healthy donors. Study-wide points: For most TCR beta V segments, an earlier analysis put the productive rate at about 87% or about 30% of the time. Analyzed later, most CMV-associated TCR beta chains appeared HLA-restricted.

The donors, nominally healthy at sampling, likely had unrecorded immune exposures. The study ran its PCR with 60 Vbeta and 13 Jbeta primers. The method was immunoSEQ multiplex PCR; TCRdb's version includes in-frame clones alone and lacks a portion of them. The table lists some 120,000 clones, about 70% of them singletons. The CDR3 loop spans 14 amino acids. V lost 3 bases to trimming and J lost 1 base, with 9 bases between them. Germline-derived CDR1 and CDR2 are KGHSH and LQKENI. In the case of this clone: Its antigen is currently unknown.

V and J are TRBV18 and TRBJ1-1, with a weak D call TRBD1 (5 bases). Input material: PBMCs. The TCR was taken from a man under 40 in good health and CMV-seropositive. The CDR3 is CASSPVGPNTEAFF. CDR3 DNA: TGTGCCAGCTCACCCGTGGGGCCGAACACTGAAGCTTTCTTT. The variable domain in full, completed from reference TRBV18 and TRBJ1-1, reads NAGVMQNPRHLVRRRGQEARLRCSPMKGHSHVYWYRQLPEEGLKFMVYLQKENIIDESGMPKERFSAEFPKEGPSILRIQQVVRGDSAAYFCASSPVGPNTEAFFGQGTRLTVV.